These 12 T cell receptor beta chains share one sample of origin, sequenced in a study of CD4 T cells in relation to SARS-CoV-2 and coronaviruses. The repertoire was sequenced with immunoSEQ multiplex PCR; TCRdb's copy has only in-frame clones and lacks some. The sample includes around 23,000 clones, around 80% of them seen just once. Unexposed donor CD4+ T cells date from about 2011-2018, before the COVID-19 pandemic. CD4+ T cells were isolated from the cells after nine to eleven days of culture. The antigens these receptors bind are not known. Sequenced input: CD4+ T cells from PBMCs, cultured in vitro. The receptor source for this set is a human donor in good health.

The CDR3 nucleotides read TGTGCCAGCAGTTTCCAGCGGGCCGCAATGATAGAGCAGTACTTC. This codes for CASSFQRAAMIEQYF. V and J are TRBV28 and TRBJ2-7, with D perhaps matching TRBD2 (6 bases). Germline values: CDR1 MDHEN, CDR2 SYDVKM. The CDR3 is 15 residues long. V lost 3 bases to trimming and J lost 7 bases, with 19 bases between them.

J is TRBJ1-1 and V is TRBV2; D remains unclear. This CDR3 has 16 amino acids. Germline CDR1 is SNHLY and CDR2 is FYNNEI. The V and J ends lost 8 bases and 5 bases respectively, with 24 bases between them. The CDR3 protein is CASQKSTTLLGTEAFF. As DNA, the CDR3 is TGTGCCAGCCAGAAGTCAACAACCCTACTGGGAACTGAAGCTTTCTTT.

V usage is TRBV30 and J usage is TRBJ2-5; D is possibly TRBD1 (6 bases). Germline CDR1 and CDR2: GTSNPN and SVGIG (reference sequence). This CDR3 has 13 residues. The V and J ends lost 3 bases and 2 bases respectively, with 10 bases between them. Written as DNA, the CDR3 is TGTGCCTGGAGCAGGGGCACACAAGAGACCCAGTACTTC. It codes for CAWSRGTQETQYF.

The chain combines TRBV28 with TRBJ1-1; 8 nucleotides agree with TRBD1. Germline values: CDR1 MDHEN, CDR2 SYDVKM. V was clipped by 5 bases and J by 5 bases; unmatched bases: 10. This CDR3 region has 15 residues. CDR3 residues: CASSPPPGGWTEAFF. CDR3 nucleotide sequence: TGTGCCAGCAGTCCCCCCCCAGGGGGCTGGACTGAAGCTTTCTTT.

This chain uses TRBV18 with TRBJ2-6; D is undetermined. Trimming pared 1 base from V and 0 bases from J, leaving 10 bases between. CDR3 size: 17 residues. Germline V gene data show CDR1 as KGHSH and CDR2 as LQKENI. CDR3 sequence (DNA): TGTGCCAGCTCACCACGTCCACCGAGCTCTGGGGCCAACGTCCTGACTTTC. This sequence encodes CASSPRPPSSGANVLTF.

This sequence joins TRBV18 and TRBJ2-7, with TRBD2 matching 13 bases. This CDR3 comprises 15 residues. Germline loops: CDR1 KGHSH, CDR2 LQKENI. V dropped 4 bases and J dropped 7; count of bases not matched to a gene: 7. The CDR3 DNA is TGTGCCAGCTCACGCGGGACTAGCGGGATAGGGGAGCAGTACTTC. This translates into CASSRGTSGIGEQYF.

The V and J genes are TRBV9 and TRBJ2-5; D remains unclear. V was cut by 1 base and J by 1 base, with 8 bases left in between. The CDR3 extends over 14 amino acids. CDR1 and CDR2 from the germline V gene are SGDLS and YYNGEE. DNA of the CDR3: TGTGCCAGCAGCGTACAAGGGTCCCAAGAGACCCAGTACTTC. Protein sequence: CASSVQGSQETQYF.

CDR3 loop: CASSRTGYEKLFF. In nucleotides, the CDR3 is TGTGCCAGCAGCCGGACAGGGTATGAAAAACTGTTTTTT. The gene calls are TRBV7-8 and TRBJ1-4; 8 positions match TRBD1. V lost 5 bases to trimming and J lost 6 bases; unmatched junction nucleotides: 2. The CDR3 runs to 13 residues. Germline CDR1 SGHVS, CDR2 FQNEAQ. Supplemented by reference TRBV7-8 and TRBJ1-4, the full variable domain reads GAGVSQSPRYKVAKRGQDVALRCDPISGHVSLFWYQQALGQGPEFLTYFQNEAQLDKSGLPSDRFFAERPEGSVSTLKIQRTQQEDSAVYLCASSRTGYEKLFFGSGTQLSVL.

The genes are TRBV18 and TRBJ1-5, with TRBD1 as a possible D gene (6 bases). In germline, CDR1 is KGHSH, CDR2 LQKENI. Between the trimmed V and J ends, which lost 3 bases and 3 bases, there was a span of 18 bases. CDR3 length: 17 amino acids. CDR3 sequence (DNA): TGTGCCAGCTCACCGGTTTACTCCGGGACAAACAATCAGCCCCAGCATTTT. As protein: CASSPVYSGTNNQPQHF.

The chain joins TRBV29-1 to TRBJ2-3; TRBD2 is a possible D gene (5 bases). Germline V gene sequence: CDR1 SQVTM, CDR2 ANQGSEA. Trimming removed 6 bases at V and 8 bases at J, with 12 bases between. This CDR3 is built from 11 residues. The CDR3 reads CSVPRGTTQYF. The CDR3 coding sequence is TGCAGCGTGCCCCGGGGAACTACGCAGTATTTT.

The rearrangement uses TRBV3-1 (or the pseudogene TRBV3-2) and TRBJ2-7; 8 bases agree with TRBD1. With 1 base clipped from V and 1 base from J, the junction kept 0 bases outside the gene matches. The CDR3 length is 14 residues. From germline, CDR1 is LGHDT and CDR2 YNNKEL (reference sequence). The CDR3 sequence: CASSQGQGSYEQYF. The CDR3 coding sequence is TGTGCCAGCAGCCAAGGACAGGGGTCCTACGAGCAGTACTTC.

V and J are TRBV27 and TRBJ1-1, with 7 bases identical to TRBD1. V lost 1 base, J lost 5 bases, and 1 base stayed unmatched. The V gene's germline CDR1 is MNHEY and CDR2 SMNVEV (reference sequence). The CDR3 length is 13 residues. Here the CDR3 reads CASSLYRGTEAFF. The CDR3 DNA reads as TGTGCCAGCAGTTTATACAGGGGAACTGAAGCTTTCTTT.